A selection of T cell receptor beta chains follows, all from one sample in a study of blood T cell repertoires in COVID-19. Profiling relied on immunoSEQ multiplex PCR, and the TCRdb table lists in-frame clones only, not all of them. The sample yields hundreds of thousands of clones, about 81% seen once. Source material: PBMCs or T cells enriched from blood (not recorded which). Receptors were obtained from a man aged 25 to 40 with acute COVID-19. Each CDR3 is given with its conserved first and last residue. Each record gives: D gene, clone size, V gene, J gene, CDR3 protein, CDR3 DNA. A D gene is named only where the DNA matches it firmly. The size entry is marked missing in some rows and otherwise reads once, few, many or a size class.

>NA|NA|TRBV24-1|TRBJ1-2
CATSDPRGKGGYTF
TGTGCCACCAGTGACCCGCGGGGGAAGGGTGGCTACACCTTC
>NA|NA|TRBV6-5|TRBJ1-5
CASSLFRESNQPQHF
TGTGCCAGCAGTTTATTCAGGGAATCCAATCAGCCCCAGCATTTT
>NA|NA|TRBV6-5|TRBJ1-2
CASSYLTAANYGYTF
TGTGCCAGCAGTTACTTGACAGCAGCTAACTATGGCTACACCTTC
>TRBD2|NA|TRBV9|TRBJ2-1
CASSFRLAGGQNEQFF
TGTGCCAGCAGTTTCAGACTAGCGGGGGGGCAAAATGAGCAGTTCTTC
>NA|NA|TRBV6-5|TRBJ1-3
CASSASGSANTIYF
TGTGCCAGCAGCGCCTCAGGTTCGGCGAACACCATATATTTT
>NA|NA|TRBV9|TRBJ1-6
CASSIRGGGENSPLHF
TGTGCCAGCAGCATCCGAGGGGGGGGAGAGAATTCACCCCTCCACTTT
>NA|NA|TRBV5-5|TRBJ2-5
CASSRTGTKETQYF
TGTGCCAGCAGCCGAACCGGGACAAAAGAGACCCAGTACTTC
>TRBD1|once|TRBV25-1|TRBJ1-5
CASSSSGDRGNQPQHF
TGTGCCAGCAGTTCCTCGGGGGACAGGGGAAATCAGCCCCAGCATTTT
>NA|NA|TRBV7-8|TRBJ1-1
CASSLVAGMNTEAFF
TGTGCCAGCAGCTTAGTTGCGGGAATGAACACTGAAGCTTTCTTT
>TRBD1|NA|TRBV11-2|TRBJ2-1
CASSLDGQAADEQFF
TGTGCCAGCAGCTTAGATGGACAGGCAGCGGATGAGCAGTTCTTC